Given below is one T cell receptor beta chain in context. Its antigen is as yet unknown. The table came from immunoSEQ multiplex PCR; TCRdb's copy has only in-frame clones and leaves some out. The repertoire holds 150,000 to 200,000 clones, with roughly 93% as singletons. This sample was taken from a study of T cell responses to AZD1222 COVID-19 vaccine. Study findings and constraints: At 160-218 and 743-854, vaccine-associated CD4 TCRs were dominant, and they spanned spike.

There are 11 residues in the CDR3. Trimming shortened V by 6 bases and J by 2 bases, and 7 bases separated the two germline ends. Germline V lookup: CDR1 DFQATT, CDR2 SNEGSKA (reference sequence). This clonotype was sampled from an adult in good health. The chain recombines TRBV20-1 with TRBJ1-2, with D perhaps matching TRBD1 (6 bases). The source material was peripheral blood, sampled on day 0 of AZD1222 vaccination. Written as DNA, the CDR3 is TGCAGTGCCGGACAGAACTATGGCTACACCTTC. It translates to CSAGQNYGYTF.